Detailed here is one T cell receptor (beta chain). Its antigen is undetermined. The sample comes from a study of cytomegalovirus exposure and HLA in healthy donors. Study context: The 95 million to 120 million unique TCR beta sequences, from roughly 170 million T cells, were found by an earlier analysis. Findings and caveats of the study: HLA allele associations emerged for roughly 17,000 TCR beta sequences in a later analysis, at 0.05 false discovery rate. In vitro experiments confirmed that a few CMV-associated chains were specific for CMV antigens.

The V gene lost 2 bases and the J gene lost 0 bases, with 12 bases spanning the gap. The germline V gene has CDR1 SGDLS and CDR2 YYNGEE. The CDR3 loop spans 16 amino acids. Vbeta (60) and Jbeta (13) primers were used in the PCR. Sequencing used immunoSEQ multiplex PCR; TCRdb keeps in-frame clones, though not all of them. Found here are about 180,000 clones, around 80% of them singletons; the top ten hold around 5.7%. The V gene is TRBV9, the J gene TRBJ2-1; weak D call: TRBD1 (6 bases). This clonotype was sampled from a man aged 35 to 55 in good health and CMV-seronegative. Sequenced material: PBMCs. CDR3 DNA sequence: TGTGCCAGCAGCGTCAATAGGGGGACCTCCTACAATGAGCAGTTCTTC. Encoded protein: CASSVNRGTSYNEQFF.